This TCR beta chain was captured in a study of blood T cells in healthy people across ages. General study results and limits: Diversity was estimated from one million T cells, and these estimates were considered underestimates.

Comment on this clonotype: Its antigen remains unidentified.

The CDR3 is 15 amino acids. Germline CDR1 LNHDA, CDR2 SQIVND (reference sequence). Trimming took 4 bases from V and 10 from J, leaving 17 bases between them. Then a second PCR, running about 7 to 11 cycles, was carried out with a sample-barcoded 5' primer and a J-beta primer mix. TCRdb re-analysed the 5' RACE reads in MiXCR, keeping a single row per CDR3 protein. The sample comprises roughly 800,000 distinct CDR3 sequences, 58% of which are singletons, and approximately 20% rests with the top ten. The TCR was taken from a man aged 25 to 40 in good health. The rearrangement links TRBV19 to TRBJ1-6; D remains unclear. Source material: blood. The CDR3 region is CASSTAGEFSSPLHF. In nucleotides, the CDR3 is TGTGCCAGTAGTACGGCCGGGGAGTTTTCATCACCCCTCCACTTT.